This TCR beta chain appears in the sequencing data of a study of blood T cell repertoires in COVID-19. As for the study in general: Sources were T cells, B-cell-depleted T cells, or PBMCs; the material itself was cDNA or gDNA.

Trimming removed 11 bases from V and 5 bases from J; junction bases left unmatched: 8. Germline V CDR1 and CDR2: ENHRY, SYGVKD. The CDR3 is 13 amino acids. Original processing notes: Reference gene primers were amplified, and this amplification served to estimate nucleated cell counts. Only in-frame clones appear in the TCRdb table, and some are missing; sequencing was by immunoSEQ multiplex PCR. From that table come the V and J calls and clone size; the DNA was used to work out D and trimming. The data hold fewer than 100,000 clones, with about 79% observed a single time. V usage is TRBV10-3 and J usage is TRBJ2-1; TRBD2 matches at 8 bases. This receptor was identified in a woman aged 50 to 65 with acute or convalescent COVID-19. Sample: peripheral blood. CDR3 protein: CALRRGDNNEQFF. CDR3 sequence (DNA): TGTGCCCTTAGGCGGGGGGACAACAATGAGCAGTTCTTC.